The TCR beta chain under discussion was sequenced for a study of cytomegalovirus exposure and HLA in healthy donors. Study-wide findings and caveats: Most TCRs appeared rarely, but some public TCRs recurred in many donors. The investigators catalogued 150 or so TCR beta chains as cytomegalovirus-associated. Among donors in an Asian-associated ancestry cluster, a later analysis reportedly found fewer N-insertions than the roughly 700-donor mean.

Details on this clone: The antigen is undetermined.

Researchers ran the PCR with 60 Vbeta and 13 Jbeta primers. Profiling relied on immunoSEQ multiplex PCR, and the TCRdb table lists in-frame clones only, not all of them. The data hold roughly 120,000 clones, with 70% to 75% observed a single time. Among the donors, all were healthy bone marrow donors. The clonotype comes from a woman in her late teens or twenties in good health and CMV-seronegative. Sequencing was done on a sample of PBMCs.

The CDR3: CAWSQGENTEAFF. In DNA form, the CDR3 reads TGTGCCTGGAGTCAGGGCGAGAACACTGAAGCTTTCTTT. The gene calls are TRBV30 and TRBJ1-1; D might be TRBD1 (5 bases). V lost 2 bases to trimming and J lost 1 base, with 8 bases between them. The CDR3 covers 13 residues. Germline lookup yields CDR1 GTSNPN and CDR2 SVGIG (reference sequence).